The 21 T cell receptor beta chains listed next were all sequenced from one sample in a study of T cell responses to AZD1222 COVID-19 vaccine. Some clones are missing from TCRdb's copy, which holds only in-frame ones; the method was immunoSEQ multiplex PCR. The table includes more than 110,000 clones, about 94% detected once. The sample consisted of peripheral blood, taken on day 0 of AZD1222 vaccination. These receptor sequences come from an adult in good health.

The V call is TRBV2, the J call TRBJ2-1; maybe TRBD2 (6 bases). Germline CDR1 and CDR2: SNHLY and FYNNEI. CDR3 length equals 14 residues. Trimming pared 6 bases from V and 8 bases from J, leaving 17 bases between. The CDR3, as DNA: TGTGCCAGCAGGGACGCCCGACTAGTTGATGAGCAGTTCTTC. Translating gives CASRDARLVDEQFF.

The DNA of the CDR3 is TGCGCCAGCAGCTTGGCCGGGACAGGGATAGAGACCCAGTACTTC. Its protein is CASSLAGTGIETQYF. The V call is TRBV5-1, the J call TRBJ2-5, with TRBD1 matching over 9 bases. The ends lost 0 bases at V and 4 bases at J; junction bases unmatched: 4. Germline-derived CDR1 and CDR2 are SGHRS and YFSETQ. The CDR3 is 15 amino acids.

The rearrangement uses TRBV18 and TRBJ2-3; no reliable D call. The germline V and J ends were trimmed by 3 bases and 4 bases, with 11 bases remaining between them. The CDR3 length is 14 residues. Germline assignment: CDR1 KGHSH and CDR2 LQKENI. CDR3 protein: CASSPGWSSDTQYF. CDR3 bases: TGTGCCAGCTCACCGGGATGGAGTTCAGATACGCAGTATTTT.

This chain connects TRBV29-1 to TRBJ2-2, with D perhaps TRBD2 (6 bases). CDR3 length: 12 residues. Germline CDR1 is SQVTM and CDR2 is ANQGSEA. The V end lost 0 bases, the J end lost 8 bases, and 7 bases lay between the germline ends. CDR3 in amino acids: CSVEEGGGELFF. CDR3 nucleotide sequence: TGCAGCGTTGAAGAGGGGGGAGGGGAGCTGTTTTTT.

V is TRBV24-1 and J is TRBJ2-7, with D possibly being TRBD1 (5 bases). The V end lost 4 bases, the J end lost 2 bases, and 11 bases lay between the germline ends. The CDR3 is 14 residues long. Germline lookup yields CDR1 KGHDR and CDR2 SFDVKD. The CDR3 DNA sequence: TGTGCCACCAGTGAGGTTGACAGACCCTACGAGCAGTACTTC. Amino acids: CATSEVDRPYEQYF.

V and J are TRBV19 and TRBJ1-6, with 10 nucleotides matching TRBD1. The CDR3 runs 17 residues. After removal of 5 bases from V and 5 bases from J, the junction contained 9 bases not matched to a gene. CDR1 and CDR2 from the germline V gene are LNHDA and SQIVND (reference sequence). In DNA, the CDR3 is TGTGCCAGTAGTTCCACTACTGGGACAGGGGATAATTCACCCCTCCACTTT. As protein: CASSSTTGTGDNSPLHF.

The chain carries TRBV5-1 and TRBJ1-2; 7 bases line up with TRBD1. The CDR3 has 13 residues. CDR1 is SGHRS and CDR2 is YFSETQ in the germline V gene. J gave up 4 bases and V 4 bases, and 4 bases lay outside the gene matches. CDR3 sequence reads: CASSVGGSYGYTF. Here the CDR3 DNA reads TGCGCCAGCAGCGTAGGGGGCAGCTATGGCTACACCTTC.

The CDR3 is CASSYSESTEAFF. CDR3 DNA: TGTGCCAGCAGTTACTCGGAGAGCACTGAAGCTTTCTTT. The J gene is TRBJ1-1, the V gene TRBV6-5; no clear D. The V gene's germline CDR1 is MNHEY and CDR2 SVGAGI. Trimming took off 0 bases at V and 4 bases at J, with 6 bases between the two ends. This CDR3 is 13 amino acids long.

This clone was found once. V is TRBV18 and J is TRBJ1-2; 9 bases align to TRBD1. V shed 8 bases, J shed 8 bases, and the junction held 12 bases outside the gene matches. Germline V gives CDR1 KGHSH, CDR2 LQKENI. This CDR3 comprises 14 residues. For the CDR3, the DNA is TGTGCCAGCGCGAGGACAGGGGTGCGGTACGGCTACACCTTC. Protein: CASARTGVRYGYTF. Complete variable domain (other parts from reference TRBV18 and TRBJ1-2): NAGVMQNPRHLVRRRGQEARLRCSPMKGHSHVYWYRQLPEEGLKFMVYLQKENIIDESGMPKERFSAEFPKEGPSILRIQQVVRGDSAAYFCASARTGVRYGYTFGSGTRLTVV.

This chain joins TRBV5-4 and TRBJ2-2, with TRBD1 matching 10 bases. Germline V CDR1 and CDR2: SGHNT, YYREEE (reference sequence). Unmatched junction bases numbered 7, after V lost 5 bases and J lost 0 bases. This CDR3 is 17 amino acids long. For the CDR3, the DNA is TGTGCCAGCAGTTCCGACAGGGGGCTGGCGAACACCGGGGAGCTGTTTTTT. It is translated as CASSSDRGLANTGELFF.

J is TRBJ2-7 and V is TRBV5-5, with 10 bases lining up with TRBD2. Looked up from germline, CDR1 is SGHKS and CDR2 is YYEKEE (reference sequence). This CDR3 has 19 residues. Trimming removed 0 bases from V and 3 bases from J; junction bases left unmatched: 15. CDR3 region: CASSLAGVGQREGFYEQYF. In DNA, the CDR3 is TGTGCCAGCAGCTTGGCCGGGGTTGGTCAGCGGGAGGGTTTCTACGAGCAGTACTTC.

The CDR3 DNA is TGCGCCAGCAGCTTGACCGGGACGGAAGAAAAACTGTTTTTT. Encoded protein: CASSLTGTEEKLFF. The chain joins TRBV5-1 to TRBJ1-4; tentatively, D is TRBD1 (5 bases). Germline CDR1 and CDR2: SGHRS and YFSETQ. The CDR3 is made up of 14 amino acids. Trimming pared 1 base from V and 8 bases from J, leaving 12 bases between.

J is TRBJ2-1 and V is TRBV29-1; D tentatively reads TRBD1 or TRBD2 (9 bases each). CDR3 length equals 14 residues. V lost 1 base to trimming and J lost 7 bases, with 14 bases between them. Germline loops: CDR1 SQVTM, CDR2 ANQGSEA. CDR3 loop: CSVEASGTGNEQFF. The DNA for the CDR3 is TGCAGCGTTGAAGCTAGCGGGACAGGGAATGAGCAGTTCTTC.

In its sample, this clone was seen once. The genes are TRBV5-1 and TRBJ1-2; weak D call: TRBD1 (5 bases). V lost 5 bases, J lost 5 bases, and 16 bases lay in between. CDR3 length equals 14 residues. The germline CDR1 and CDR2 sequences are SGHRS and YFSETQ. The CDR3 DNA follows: TGCGCCAGCAGTCCGGTTGGGGGGGAATATGGCTACACCTTC. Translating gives CASSPVGGEYGYTF.

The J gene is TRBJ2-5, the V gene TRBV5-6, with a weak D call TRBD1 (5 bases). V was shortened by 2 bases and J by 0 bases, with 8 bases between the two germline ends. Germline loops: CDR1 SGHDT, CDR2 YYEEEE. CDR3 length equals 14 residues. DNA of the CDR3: TGTGCCAGCAGCTTAGGACATTACCAAGAGACCCAGTACTTC. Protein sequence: CASSLGHYQETQYF.

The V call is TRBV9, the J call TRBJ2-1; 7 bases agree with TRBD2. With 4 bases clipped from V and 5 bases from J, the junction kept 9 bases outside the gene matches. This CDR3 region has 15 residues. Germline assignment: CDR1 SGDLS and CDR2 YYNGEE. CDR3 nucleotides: TGTGCCAGCAGCAAAACCGGGACTATACACAATGAGCAGTTCTTC. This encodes CASSKTGTIHNEQFF.

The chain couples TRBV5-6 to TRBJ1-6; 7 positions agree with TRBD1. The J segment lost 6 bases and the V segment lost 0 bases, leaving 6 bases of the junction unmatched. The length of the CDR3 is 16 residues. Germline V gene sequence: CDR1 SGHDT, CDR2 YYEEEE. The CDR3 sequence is CASSLDSGQTNSPLHF. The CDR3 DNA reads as TGTGCCAGCAGCTTGGACTCGGGACAGACTAATTCACCCCTCCACTTT.

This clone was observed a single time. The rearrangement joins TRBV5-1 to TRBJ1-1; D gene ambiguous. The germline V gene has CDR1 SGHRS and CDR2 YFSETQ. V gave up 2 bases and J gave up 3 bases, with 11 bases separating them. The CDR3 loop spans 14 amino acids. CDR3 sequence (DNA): TGCGCCAGCAGCTTCGTGGGAGGCGACACTGAAGCTTTCTTT. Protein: CASSFVGGDTEAFF.

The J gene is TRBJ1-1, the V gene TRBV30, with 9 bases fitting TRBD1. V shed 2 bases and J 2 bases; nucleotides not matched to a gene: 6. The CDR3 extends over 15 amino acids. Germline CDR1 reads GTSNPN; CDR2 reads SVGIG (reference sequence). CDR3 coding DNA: TGTGCCTGGAGTTGGACAACAGGGGGCAACACTGAAGCTTTCTTT. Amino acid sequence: CAWSWTTGGNTEAFF.

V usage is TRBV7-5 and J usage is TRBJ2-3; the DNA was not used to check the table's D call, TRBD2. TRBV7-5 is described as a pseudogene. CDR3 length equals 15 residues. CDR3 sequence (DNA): TGTGCCAGAAGCTTAGCCGGGAGGGCCACAGATACGCAGTATTTT. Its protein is CARSLAGRATDTQYF.

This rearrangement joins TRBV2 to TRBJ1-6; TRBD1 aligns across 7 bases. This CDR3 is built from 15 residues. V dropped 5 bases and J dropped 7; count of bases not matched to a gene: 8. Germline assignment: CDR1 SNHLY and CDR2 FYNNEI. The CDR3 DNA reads TGTGCCAGCAGTTTACAGGGGTTCGGCAATTCACCCCTCCACTTT. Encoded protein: CASSLQGFGNSPLHF. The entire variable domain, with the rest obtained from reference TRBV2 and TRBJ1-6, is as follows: EPEVTQTPSHQVTQMGQEVILRCVPISNHLYFYWYRQILGQKVEFLVSFYNNEISEKSEIFDDQFSVERPDGSNFTLKIRSTKLEDSAMYFCASSLQGFGNSPLHFGNGTRLTVT.